The 32 T cell receptor beta chains reported below all come from one sample, sequenced in a study of blood T cells in healthy people across ages. Through a sample-barcoded 5' primer and a J-beta primer mix, a second PCR was run for roughly 6 to 12 cycles. TCRdb fed the 5' RACE reads into MiXCR, producing one record per CDR3 protein. The data contain more than 800,000 distinct CDR3 sequences, 29% of them singletons. Input material: blood. All receptors come from a woman older than 75 in good health.

This clonotype showed up many times. This chain uses TRBV29-1 with TRBJ1-2, with D possibly TRBD1 on 5 matching bases. The CDR3 runs to 14 residues. Germline loops: CDR1 SQVTM, CDR2 ANQGSEA. V was trimmed by 2 bases and J by 5 bases, leaving 15 bases between them. As DNA, the CDR3 is TGCAGCGTTGAATCCAGTCAGGGATATTATGGCTACACCTTC. Its translation: CSVESSQGYYGYTF.

This clonotype was recorded at least ten times. The chain employs TRBV6-5 and TRBJ2-5; D is unresolved. The CDR3 sequence is 13 residues long. The germline CDR1 and CDR2 sequences are MNHEY and SVGAGI. V dropped 2 bases and J dropped 4 bases, with 8 bases sitting between them. The DNA of the CDR3 is TGTGCCAGCAGTTACGGGGTCGGAGAGACCCAGTACTTC. It is translated as CASSYGVGETQYF.

Ten or more counts support this clonotype. The CDR3 region has the DNA TGTGCCAGCAGTGACCTCAAGAGCTCTGGGGCCAACGTCCTGACTTTC. It specifies CASSDLKSSGANVLTF. The chain couples TRBV6-1 to TRBJ2-6; D remains unclear. CDR3 length: 16 residues. V was cut by 3 bases and J by 0 bases, with 9 bases left in between. Per the germline V gene, CDR1 is MNHNS and CDR2 is SASEGT.

Remarks on this clonotype: Being one base from a much bigger clone, this may be a read error. The rearrangement links TRBV5-1 to TRBJ1-2; 11 bases fit TRBD1. The CDR3 runs to 17 residues. V lost 4 bases and J lost 2; bases outside the gene matches: 10. Looked up from germline, CDR1 is SGHRS and CDR2 is YFSETQ. The CDR3 DNA follows: TGCGCCAGCAGCCTTGGACAGGGGGCTAGGGAGAACTATGGCTACACCTTC. Protein: CASSLGQGARENYGYTF.

Concerning this clonotype itself: At one end, the junction sequence differs from germline, possibly due to a read error. The chain joins TRBV9 to TRBJ2-1, with TRBD1 matching over 9 bases. The CDR3 loop spans 16 amino acids. Germline CDR1 and CDR2: SGDLS and YYNGEE. The CDR3 loop is CASSVDPGQGCNEQFF. CDR3 bases: TGTGCCAGTAGCGTGGATCCGGGACAGGGCTGCAATGAGCAGTTCTTC.

This clonotype was observed a few times. The chain is built from TRBV6-6 and TRBJ2-1, with no clear D. The germline CDR1 and CDR2 sequences are MNHNY and SVGAGI (reference sequence). V lost 6 bases, J lost 6 bases, and 12 bases lay in between. This CDR3 comprises 13 residues. CDR3 loop: CASSLKQSNEQFF. CDR3 DNA sequence: TGTGCCAGCAGCCTAAAACAGAGCAATGAGCAGTTCTTC.

This clonotype occurred a few times. The chain couples TRBV20-1 to TRBJ1-2, with TRBD1 identical over 8 bases. Germline V gives CDR1 DFQATT, CDR2 SNEGSKA (reference sequence). The CDR3 has 14 residues. The junction had 12 bases not matched to a gene; V was cut back by 6 bases and J by 6 bases. Here the CDR3 reads CSASSLADRDGYTF. DNA of the CDR3: TGCAGTGCCAGCAGCTTAGCGGACAGGGATGGCTACACCTTC.

This clonotype was seen at least ten times. This chain connects TRBV5-5 to TRBJ2-5; TRBD2 is a possible D gene (7 bases). This CDR3 contains 15 residues. Germline-derived CDR1 and CDR2 are SGHKS and YYEKEE (reference sequence). The V end was cut by 4 bases, the J end by 5 bases, with 18 bases between. In DNA form, the CDR3 reads TGTGCCAGCAGCCCAAGCTCGGGGGGCAGGGAGACCCAGTACTTC. Amino acids: CASSPSSGGRETQYF.

The sample holds many counts of this clonotype. The CDR3 is CASSRLEQEQFF. The CDR3 DNA reads as TGTGCCAGCAGCCGACTGGAGCAGGAGCAGTTCTTC. The rearrangement joins TRBV12-3 or TRBV12-4 to TRBJ2-1, with D uncertain. V was pared by 6 bases and J by 10 bases, with 13 bases between. CDR3 length: 12 residues.

This clonotype was seen just once. The CDR3 DNA sequence: TGTGCCTGGAGATTCGGGACAGGCCCGAGAGGGGAGCTGTTTTTT. Protein: CAWRFGTGPRGELFF. The chain uses TRBV30 and TRBJ2-2, with 8 positions matching TRBD1. Losses at the gene ends were 3 bases for V and 8 bases for J; bases not matched to a gene: 11. The CDR3 is made up of 15 amino acids. Germline V gives CDR1 GTSNPN, CDR2 SVGIG (reference sequence).

In this sample, this clonotype turned up a few times. V and J are TRBV20-1 and TRBJ2-5; 11 bases map to TRBD2. The ends lost 6 bases at V and 11 bases at J; junction bases unmatched: 20. Per the germline V gene, CDR1 is DFQATT and CDR2 is SNEGSKA (reference sequence). The length of the CDR3 is 16 residues. The CDR3 protein is CSAELTSGGWRGEQYF. The DNA for the CDR3 is TGCAGTGCCGAACTCACTAGCGGGGGTTGGCGCGGGGAGCAGTACTTC.

Turning to this clonotype: Relative to the germline gene, one junction end is altered; a read error may explain this. This CDR3 is CAGSLQGGNTEAFF. CDR3 DNA: TGCGCCGGCAGCTTACAGGGAGGAAACACTGAAGCTTTCTTT. This chain links TRBV5-1 with TRBJ1-1; tentative D call: TRBD1 (6 bases). The CDR3 is made up of 14 amino acids. Germline V gene lookup returns CDR1 SGHRS and CDR2 YFSETQ.

This clonotype turned up a few times. Just one base apart from a much larger clone, this may be a read error. The chain joins TRBV7-2 to TRBJ2-1; D is tentatively TRBD1 or TRBD2 (6 bases each). Near its end, the DNA agrees better with TRBJ2-7, so the J call may be wrong. Germline CDR1 SGHTA, CDR2 FQGNSA. The CDR3 covers 15 residues. CDR3 amino acids: CASSQGGSSYNEQYF. CDR3 DNA sequence: TGTGCCAGCAGCCAAGGGGGGAGCTCCTACAATGAGCAGTACTTC.

This clonotype was seen ten or more times. V and J are TRBV11-2 and TRBJ2-5; 7 bases are shared with TRBD1. The CDR3 has 13 residues. Germline assignment: CDR1 SGHAT and CDR2 FQNNGV. With V trimmed by 5 bases and J by 7 bases, 7 bases remained unmatched. In nucleotides, the CDR3 is TGTGCCAGCAGCCAGACAGGGAGTACGACCCAGTACTTC. Protein product: CASSQTGSTTQYF.

This clonotype showed up many times. The V gene is TRBV15, the J gene TRBJ2-1; 8 nucleotides line up with TRBD1. The CDR3 sequence is 15 residues long. Germline V lookup: CDR1 LNHNV, CDR2 YYDKDF (reference sequence). The V and J ends lost 5 bases and 2 bases, in that order; junction bases with no gene match: 5. Here the CDR3 reads CATSRGQGPYNEQFF. In DNA form, the CDR3 reads TGTGCCACCAGCCGAGGACAGGGACCCTACAATGAGCAGTTCTTC.

The count of this clonotype is one. Given a much more abundant clone one base away, this may be a read error. The genes are TRBV6-1 and TRBJ2-7; D may be TRBD1 (6 bases). The CDR3 covers 14 residues. V was trimmed by 8 bases and J by 3 bases, leaving 17 bases between them. Per the germline V gene, CDR1 is MNHNS and CDR2 is SASEGT. CDR3 loop: CASAADSNYYEQYF. CDR3 sequence (DNA): TGTGCCAGCGCCGCGGACAGTAATTACTACGAGCAGTACTTC.

The chain recombines TRBV7-9 with TRBJ1-2; TRBD1 aligns across 8 bases. V gave up 2 bases and J gave up 0 bases; unmatched junction bases: 8. Germline loops: CDR1 SEHNR, CDR2 FQNEAQ (reference sequence). CDR3 length: 17 residues. The CDR3 DNA is TGTGCCAGCAGCTTAATTCGGCAGGGGGCCACTAACTATGGCTACACCTTC. As protein: CASSLIRQGATNYGYTF.

This clonotype was counted many times. This sequence joins TRBV20-1 and TRBJ2-3; D possibly corresponds to TRBD2 (6 bases). CDR1 is DFQATT, CDR2 SNEGSKA, per germline (reference sequence). The CDR3 spans 15 residues. V lost 5 bases and J 4 bases, leaving 19 bases between the germline ends. For the CDR3, the DNA is TGCAGTGCTCCAGGAGGGATGGTTAGGGCAGATACGCAGTATTTT. It is translated as CSAPGGMVRADTQYF.

The rearrangement links TRBV20-1 to TRBJ2-7; TRBD2 agrees at 9 bases. The J call is in doubt because the DNA end fits TRBJ2-5 better. CDR3 length: 14 amino acids. From germline, CDR1 is DFQATT and CDR2 SNEGSKA (reference sequence). For the CDR3, the DNA is TGCAGTGCTAGAGATCGAACTAGCGGGGAGACCCAGTACTTC. Its translation: CSARDRTSGETQYF.

This clonotype has at least ten counts. This chain connects TRBV4-3 to TRBJ1-5; D is ambiguous. Trimming shortened V by 4 bases and J by 2 bases, and 9 bases separated the two germline ends. The germline gives CDR1 LGHNA, CDR2 YSLEER. The CDR3 has 14 residues. DNA for the CDR3: TGCGCCAGCAGCCCCCAAAGGGGCAATCAGCCCCAGCATTTT. Residues: CASSPQRGNQPQHF.

This clonotype was counted at least ten times. The chain uses TRBV20-1 and TRBJ2-1; 10 bases agree with TRBD2. The CDR3 spans 14 residues. Germline CDR1 and CDR2: DFQATT and SNEGSKA (reference sequence). V was pared by 8 bases and J by 6 bases, with 10 bases of the junction left unmatched. In DNA, the CDR3 is TGCAGTCCCCGAATAGCGGGGGGCTCCAATGAGCAGTTCTTC. It yields the protein CSPRIAGGSNEQFF.

The CDR3 DNA follows: TGTGCCAGCGGCCCCGGGAGGAGCACAGATACGCAGTATTTT. This codes for CASGPGRSTDTQYF. The chain carries TRBV12-3 or TRBV12-4 and TRBJ2-3; 7 bases map to TRBD2. Trimming at V came to 8 bases and at J to 0 bases, leaving 5 bases not matched to a gene. This CDR3 has 14 amino acids.

The sample holds one count of this clonotype. This may come from a read error, since a much larger clone is one base off. This chain joins TRBV20-1 and TRBJ2-1, with D unclear. Germline CDR1 is DFQATT and CDR2 is SNEGSKA (reference sequence). The CDR3 runs 17 residues. The V end lost 2 bases, the J end lost 10 bases, and 27 bases lay between the germline ends. The CDR3 loop reads CSARPRPGRALSYEQFF. CDR3 DNA sequence: TGCAGTGCTAGACCCCGGCCGGGCCGAGCCCTTTCCTACGAGCAGTTCTTC.

This clonotype was observed at least ten times. This chain uses TRBV20-1 with TRBJ2-5; tentatively, D is TRBD1 (5 bases). There are 13 residues in the CDR3. Trimming pared 1 base from V and 3 bases from J, leaving 9 bases between. CDR1 DFQATT and CDR2 SNEGSKA come from the germline V gene (reference sequence). This CDR3 is CSARATDKETQYF. CDR3 DNA sequence: TGCAGTGCTAGAGCGACAGACAAAGAGACCCAGTACTTC.

This clonotype appeared many times. J is TRBJ2-5 and V is TRBV10-3, with D maybe TRBD2 (5 bases). CDR1 is ENHRY, CDR2 SYGVKD, per germline. V lost 3 bases to trimming and J lost 5 bases, with 13 bases between them. The CDR3 is 14 amino acids. For the CDR3, the DNA is TGTGCCATCAGTGATGAGGGTGCGTGGGAGACCCAGTACTTC. Its protein is CAISDEGAWETQYF.

As regards this clonotype: Possible read error: a much larger clone is one base away. This sequence joins TRBV20-1 and TRBJ1-5; TRBD1 is a possible D gene (5 bases). Germline loops: CDR1 DFQATT, CDR2 SNEGSKA (reference sequence). This CDR3 contains 15 residues. The CDR3 here is CSARDGTYSNQSQHF. For the CDR3, the DNA is TGCAGTGCTAGAGATGGGACCTATAGCAATCAGTCCCAGCATTTT.

Note on this clonotype: Germline is not matched at one junction end, which may reflect a read error. This chain joins TRBV7-9 and TRBJ2-7, with unresolved D. Per the germline V gene, CDR1 is SEHNR and CDR2 is FQNEAQ (reference sequence). The CDR3 consists of 13 residues. The CDR3 is CASSLGSPYEQCF. The CDR3 DNA follows: TGTGCCAGCAGCTTAGGTAGTCCCTACGAGCAGTGCTTC.

Regarding this clonotype: Possible read error: a much larger clone is one base away. CDR3 protein: CASQCSVFGNEQFF. CDR3 coding DNA: TGTGCCAGCCAGTGTTCAGTATTCGGGAATGAGCAGTTCTTC. The chain couples TRBV27 to TRBJ2-1; unclear D gene. Germline CDR1 MNHEY, CDR2 SMNVEV (reference sequence). Trimming took 8 bases from V and 7 from J, leaving 18 bases between them. CDR3 size: 14 residues.

This clonotype has only a few counts. A much larger clonotype is one base distant, so this may be a read error. This chain joins TRBV12-3 or TRBV12-4 and TRBJ2-3; 8 nucleotides match TRBD2. The CDR3 totals 13 residues. CDR3 in DNA: TGTGCCACCCGACGGGGGGGCACAGATACGGAGTATTTT. It specifies CATRRGGTDTEYF.

This clonotype was seen only a few times. The V and J genes are TRBV30 and TRBJ1-2, with a weak D call TRBD1 (6 bases). The V and J ends lost 0 bases and 4 bases respectively, with 12 bases between them. Per germline, CDR1 GTSNPN and CDR2 SVGIG (reference sequence). This CDR3 is built from 14 residues. In DNA, the CDR3 is TGTGCCTGGAGTGTACAGGGAAGGGGCTATGGCTACACCTTC. It translates to CAWSVQGRGYGYTF.

This clonotype occurred many times. The V call is TRBV24-1, the J call TRBJ2-5, with D perhaps TRBD2 (6 bases). This CDR3 is 17 amino acids long. Trimming took off 5 bases at V and 5 bases at J, with 23 bases between the two ends. Germline V CDR1 and CDR2: KGHDR, SFDVKD. CDR3 nucleotide sequence: TGTGCCACCAGTGCGGGCGGGGCGGTCCCTGGGGTTGAGACCCAGTACTTC. This gives the protein CATSAGGAVPGVETQYF.

The V call is TRBV18, the J call TRBJ2-4; either TRBD1 or TRBD2 may fit D (6 bases each). Gene TRBJ2-7 matches the end of the DNA better, so the J call may be wrong. Germline-derived CDR1 and CDR2 are KGHSH and LQKENI. The CDR3 is 12 amino acids. The CDR3 nucleotides are TGTGCCAGCTCAAAAGGGGGGAACGAGCAGTACTTC. It translates to CASSKGGNEQYF.